Detailed here is one T cell receptor beta chain. Its antigen remains unidentified. Per-nucleotide qualities are absent, and no much larger clonotype sits a single base away. The source of the sample is a study of cytomegalovirus exposure and HLA in healthy donors (dated by TCRdb to 2016 to 2017). Background for the entire study: An earlier analysis of 587 of the donors reported under 300 Gb of sequence data and 95 million to 130 million unique TCR beta sequences obtained from some 200 million T cells. Roughly 300 gigabases of sequencing data and 80 million or so unique TCR sequences were included in an early release covering about 700 HLA-typed donors. Of the approximately 400 genotyped donors, around 81% fell in the genetic ancestry cluster associated with self-reported Caucasian donors. The study was designed to test whether signatures of past pathogen exposure could be identified by cataloging public T cell receptors. The study profiled the T cell repertoires of under 850 subjects by immunosequencing and related them to cytomegalovirus serostatus. Besides the first cohort of approximately 670 subjects, a separate validation cohort made up of roughly 120 different subjects was used. To predict cytomegalovirus infection status, the study brought together high-throughput TCR immunosequencing, statistical association of individual TCRs with disease status, and machine learning. A later analysis re-examined previously published TCR beta repertoires from 500 to 700 donors and added high-resolution HLA genotyping to investigate patterns of TCR occurrence. Rather than using new phenotypic data, the later analysis identified candidate immune exposures from TCR beta sequences and from how often those sequences occurred across donors. To decide whether each TCR beta V gene segment behaved as functional or pseudogenic, an earlier analysis of some 580 of the donors relied on high-throughput TCR beta sequencing. Donor age, sex, ethnicity and CMV serostatus were collected together with the repertoire data. In a later genetic analysis, genome-wide SNP genotypes for about 55% of the 666 donors were used, and that subset was treated as a discovery cohort. Every discovery cohort repertoire had been produced on one sequencing platform. HLA typing included class I and class II loci at four-digit resolution. Typing coverage differed by locus: A, B, C, DRB1 and DQB1 were typed in roughly 620-630 donors, DQA1 in approximately 520, DPA1 in over 600, and DPB1 in approximately 450. Roughly 5 DR-DQ haplotypes were handled as single units for association and clustering, since linkage in the cohort was strong. On average, 235,054 unique TCR beta nucleotide sequences were sequenced per donor among about 400 genotyped donors of the cohort, with around 19% of those sequences being non-productive. Results and caveats for the whole study, not just this receptor: An earlier analysis of 587 of the donors showed that most TCR beta V segments appeared in productive rearrangements either about 90% or about 30% of the time, which broadly matched IMGT annotations. The presence/absence analyses assumed that sequencing depth was roughly uniform across donors, and that assumption may not be true. Some IMGT-functional V segments, including TRBV6-2 and TRBV6-3, could not be distinguished by the 87-base-pair reads and were therefore excluded. A later genetic analysis associated a missense DCLRE1C variant with V-gene and J-gene trimming of TCR beta chains, and an independent cohort replicated the association. Cytomegalovirus status was reported to be diagnosed by the classifier with high specificity and sensitivity in both the original and validation cohorts. The only immune exposure information available for the cohort was CMV serostatus. A group of highly shared sequence variants was considered likely to be a technical artifact of the sequencing pipeline. Because HLA typing was missing for some donors at each locus, association tests included only the typed subset. A later analysis found that TCR association rates varied across HLA loci, with DRB1 alleles showing the most associated TCRs and HLA-C alleles the fewest. Specific HLA alleles were associated with more than 15,000 TCR beta sequences at a false discovery rate of 0.05 in a later analysis. In a later analysis, HLA-associated TCR beta chains showed more clonal expansion and lower generation probabilities than non-associated chains that were equally common. When HLA alleles, especially DR and DQ, strongly co-occurred, attributing TCR associations to individual alleles was difficult. According to the authors, the approach could potentially be generalized to other disease states and immunological phenotypes. In a later analysis, most CMV-associated TCR beta chains were found to appear HLA-restricted, with HLA associations seemingly driven largely by CMV exposure. A further reported finding was that TCR beta sequences accurately predicted the HLA-A and HLA-B alleles for most subjects in the first cohort. The earlier analysis of nearly 600 of the donors excluded approximately 17 rarely observed V segments, including chromosome 9 orphons, because counts were too low. According to a later genetic analysis, donors in an Asian-associated ancestry cluster had fewer N-insertions in productive TCRs than the roughly 700-donor mean. Only TCR beta chains were sequenced in this cohort, and the absence of alpha or paired-chain data limited detectable features. According to a later analysis, parvovirus B19, influenza, CMV and Epstein-Barr virus appeared linked to several top co-occurrence clusters. A few of the identified cytomegalovirus-associated TCR beta chains were confirmed in vitro to be specific for cytomegalovirus antigens. In the study, approximately 160 TCR beta chains were listed as associated with cytomegalovirus. Most TCR sequences were seen in very few donors, while some public TCRs were found in many individuals. Linkage disequilibrium might explain the correlated functional status among segregating V segments, but an unknown experimental factor could not be ruled out.

In total, about 650 healthy bone marrow donors made up the cohort. Cohort members were all nominally healthy when sampled, although unrecorded immune exposures were likely present. The donor tested CMV seronegative and was one of the 352 seronegative cohort members. A peripheral blood sample was collected from each donor, and TCR beta sequencing was performed on peripheral blood mononuclear cells. The Qiagen DNeasy Blood Extraction Kit was used to extract genomic DNA from the blood cell samples. Taken from the germline V gene, the CDR1 and CDR2 loops are SGHVS and FNYEAQ. Measured from the cysteine to the phenylalanine, the CDR3 is 16 residues long. CDR3 DNA only is kept here, 48 bases in frame from base 1. V and J are truncated by 2 bases and 0 bases respectively, leaving an intervening sequence of 11 bases. Libraries were built with the immunoSEQ multiplex PCR assay. For the multiplex PCR, a mixture combining 60 forward primers for TCR Vbeta segments and 13 reverse primers for TCR Jbeta segments was used. A multiplex PCR assay on genomic DNA amplified the CDR3 region of rearranged TCR beta genes. The amplified TCR beta libraries were sequenced on the Illumina HiSeq System as 87-base-pair reads. The original methods were these. In a later analysis, some 80 million unique TCR beta chains were counted across the 500 to 850 repertoires, and around 10 million of these chains were shared by at least two donors. Raw reads were error-corrected and collapsed into unique sequences with a nearest-neighbor algorithm that merged closely related sequences to remove PCR and sequencing errors. V, D and J gene segments were assigned by aligning CDR3 sequences to IMGT reference sequences. Each retained sequence needed at least a six-nucleotide match to both a V gene segment and a J gene segment. A rearrangement was called productive if the CDR3 had no stop codons and remained in frame with V and J, and every other rearrangement was called non-productive. CDR3 was defined according to IMGT convention as the region running from the second conserved V-encoded cysteine to the conserved J-encoded phenylalanine. Sequences without an unambiguous match to a single V gene segment were excluded from the earlier analysis of 500 to 700 of the donors. In an earlier analysis of 587 of the donors, a V segment was called functional when productive rearrangements were above 56.7%, and segregating when the standard deviation between donors exceeded 5%. A statistical classification framework was built to diagnose cytomegalovirus status from the catalog of TCR beta chain sequences. In a later analysis, V and J genes were assigned by comparing TCR nucleotide sequences against IMGT/GENE-DB human TR gene sequences. In a later analysis, CDR3 sequences and most-parsimonious VDJ recombination scenarios were assigned using the TCRdist pipeline. In a later analysis, every TCR beta chain was defined by the combination of its CDR3 amino acid sequence and its V-gene family, and reads without a unique V-gene family were dropped. To address suspected cross-contamination and a sequencing artifact, a later analysis removed 592 highly shared, low-generation-probability nucleotide sequences. In a later analysis, a clonal expansion index for each public chain was calculated from normalized within-repertoire ranks of inferred template counts. In a later analysis, generation probabilities were computed with a VDJ recombination model fitted to out-of-frame rearrangements, and the resulting probabilities were checked against IGoR. A later analysis scored TCR-TCR, TCR-HLA and TCR-CMV co-occurrence with hypergeometric tests, applying a repertoire-size bias correction to TCR pairs. To estimate false discovery rates, a later analysis permuted the HLA or CMV assignments 20 times. In a later analysis, co-occurring TCRs were grouped with DBSCAN, and TCRdist sequence similarity was added when clustering was performed within HLA-allele-positive subsets. For co-occurrence clustering, repertoires with fewer than 30,000 or more than 120,000 public chains were excluded, along with about five repertoires with anomalous nucleotide sharing. The immuneACCESS repertoire file appears here via TCRdb, limited to in-frame rearrangements. These files lack a portion of the clones; in checked studies, under half of the deficit traces to unresolved V genes, and the cause of the others is not known. From that table come the V and J calls and clone size; the DNA was used to work out D and trimming. For this sample the table gives some 150,000 clones, of which around four fifths were detected only once. Of the sample, 1.5% to 2.5% falls within the top ten clones.

The rearranged segments are TRBV7-6 and TRBJ1-3, with no D gene named confidently. The clonotype originates from a woman aged 40 to 49 in good health and CMV-seronegative. Sequenced material: PBMCs. The sequenced DNA: TGTGCCAGCAGCTTACACATCGGGGACTCTGGAAACACCATATATTTT. It is translated as CASSLHIGDSGNTIYF.